The 16 T cell receptor beta chains given below trace back to one sample, sequenced in a study of T cell changes during pregnancy in multiple sclerosis. Generated by immunoSEQ multiplex PCR, the TCRdb table keeps only in-frame clones and is missing some. The sample contains roughly 53,000 clones, about 90% of which appear only once. Sequenced material: CD4+ T cells from peripheral blood mononuclear cells, taken in the second trimester of pregnancy. The receptor source for this set is a female donor in good health, enrolled as a control in a pregnancy study.

The sample holds one count of this clone. The chain has TRBV7-8 and TRBJ1-1; 7 positions match TRBD1. With 1 base clipped from V and 2 bases from J, the junction kept 1 base outside the gene matches. Germline CDR1 and CDR2: SGHVS and FQNEAQ. The CDR3 sequence is 14 residues long. CDR3 loop: CASSLGQGNTEAFF. Written as DNA, the CDR3 is TGTGCCAGCAGCTTAGGACAGGGCAACACTGAAGCTTTCTTT.

The V gene is TRBV5-4, the J gene TRBJ1-6; 8 bases agree with TRBD1. The CDR3 contains 14 residues. CDR1 and CDR2 (germline): SGHNT, YYREEE (reference sequence). Trimming took 1 base from V and 7 from J; bases not matched to a gene: 1. This CDR3 reads CASSLRQGNSPLHF. CDR3 sequence (DNA): TGTGCCAGCAGCTTGAGACAGGGGAATTCACCCCTCCACTTT.

The chain uses TRBV7-9 and TRBJ1-5, with D hard to call. Between the trimmed V and J ends, which lost 3 bases and 3 bases, there was a span of 9 bases. The CDR3 has 14 amino acids. Germline-derived CDR1 and CDR2 are SEHNR and FQNEAQ (reference sequence). The CDR3 is CASSFNSPNQPQHF. The CDR3 DNA is TGTGCCAGCAGCTTCAATAGCCCCAATCAGCCCCAGCATTTT.

The chain has TRBV6-1 and TRBJ1-4; 9 bases are a match to TRBD1. CDR3 length: 15 residues. Germline assignment: CDR1 MNHNS and CDR2 SASEGT. Trimming at V came to 5 bases and at J to 5 bases, leaving 6 bases not matched to a gene. CDR3 protein: CASSQTGTGNEKLFF. The CDR3 bases are TGTGCCAGCAGTCAAACCGGGACAGGGAATGAAAAACTGTTTTTT.

This chain joins TRBV4-1 and TRBJ2-1; 15 bases agree with TRBD2. This CDR3 comprises 17 residues. J lost 4 bases, V lost 4 bases, and 5 bases had no gene match. Germline CDR1 MGHRA, CDR2 YSYEKL. The CDR3 protein is CASSRGLAGGLYNEQFF. The CDR3 DNA is TGCGCCAGCAGCCGGGGACTAGCGGGGGGTTTGTACAATGAGCAGTTCTTC.

This chain connects TRBV19 to TRBJ1-3, with TRBD1 matching over 10 bases. After removal of 5 bases from V and 3 bases from J, the junction contained 1 base not matched to a gene. CDR3 length: 14 residues. The germline V gene has CDR1 LNHDA and CDR2 SQIVND (reference sequence). CDR3 sequence (DNA): TGTGCCAGTAGTTGGGACAGGGGTGGAAACACCATATATTTT. This sequence encodes CASSWDRGGNTIYF. Variable domain in full (rest from reference TRBV19 and TRBJ1-3): DGGITQSPKYLFRKEGQNVTLSCEQNLNHDAMYWYRQDPGQGLRLIYYSQIVNDFQKGDIAEGYSVSREKKESFPLTVTSAQKNPTAFYLCASSWDRGGNTIYFGEGSWLTVV.

The chain is built from TRBV7-2 and TRBJ1-2; D perhaps matches TRBD1 (6 bases). The CDR3 is 12 residues long. The V gene's germline CDR1 is SGHTA and CDR2 FQGNSA. V shed 1 base and J shed 7 bases, with 7 bases lying between them. This CDR3 reads CASSLDRAGYTF. The CDR3 DNA follows: TGTGCCAGCAGCTTAGACAGGGCTGGCTACACCTTC.

This rearrangement joins TRBV7-8 to TRBJ1-1; D is possibly TRBD1 (6 bases). V lost 5 bases and J 6 bases, leaving 19 bases between the germline ends. Germline lookup yields CDR1 SGHVS and CDR2 FQNEAQ. This CDR3 comprises 15 residues. CDR3 sequence reads: CASSAPVGGGPEAFF. The CDR3 nucleotides read TGTGCCAGCAGCGCCCCGGTTGGGGGGGGGCCTGAAGCTTTCTTT.

In regard to this clone: One end of the junction varies from germline; a read error may be responsible. This chain uses TRBV7-2 with TRBJ1-5, with unresolved D. Germline assignment: CDR1 SGHTA and CDR2 FQGNSA. This CDR3 comprises 15 residues. CDR3 in DNA: TGTGCCAGCAACTTAGGAGGGATTTCGAATCAGCCCCAGCATTTT. Its translation: CASNLGGISNQPQHF.

The V call is TRBV7-3, the J call TRBJ2-3, with D perhaps TRBD1 (6 bases). The CDR3 covers 15 residues. Trimming left V 2 bases short and J 0 bases short, with 9 bases between. Germline V gives CDR1 SGHTA, CDR2 FQGTGA. In nucleotides, the CDR3 is TGTGCCAGCAGCTTATTTCAGGGGAGCACAGATACGCAGTATTTT. Translating it yields CASSLFQGSTDTQYF.

The chain combines TRBV19 with TRBJ1-5; TRBD1 aligns across 7 bases. The CDR3 loop spans 15 amino acids. Germline CDR1 LNHDA, CDR2 SQIVND (reference sequence). With V trimmed by 3 bases and J by 3 bases, 5 bases remained unmatched. The CDR3 here is CASSIWDRHNQPQHF. The CDR3, as DNA: TGTGCCAGTAGTATTTGGGACAGACACAATCAGCCCCAGCATTTT.

This chain joins TRBV5-6 and TRBJ2-5, with TRBD1 matching over 9 bases. Trimming took 0 bases from V and 5 from J; bases not matched to a gene: 5. Germline V gene data show CDR1 as SGHDT and CDR2 as YYEEEE. The CDR3 totals 15 residues. CDR3 protein: CASSLASGTGETQYF. The CDR3 DNA sequence: TGTGCCAGCAGCTTGGCCAGCGGGACAGGGGAGACCCAGTACTTC.

This chain links TRBV15 with TRBJ2-3; D possibly corresponds to TRBD2 (5 bases). Per germline, CDR1 LNHNV and CDR2 YYDKDF (reference sequence). The CDR3 consists of 13 residues. Trimming pared 4 bases from V and 5 bases from J, leaving 10 bases between. In nucleotides, the CDR3 is TGTGCCACCAGCACAACCACTAGAGATACGCAGTATTTT. Translated: CATSTTTRDTQYF.

This rearrangement joins TRBV6-1 to TRBJ1-1; 11 positions agree with TRBD1. J lost 12 bases, V lost 5 bases, and 5 bases had no gene match. Germline loops: CDR1 MNHNS, CDR2 SASEGT. This CDR3 contains 12 residues. In DNA, the CDR3 is TGTGCCAGCAGTATAGGACAGGGGGCGACTTTCTTT. Protein product: CASSIGQGATFF.

The chain recombines TRBV7-2 with TRBJ2-1; possible D gene TRBD2, 5 bases. There are 15 residues in the CDR3. Germline CDR1 is SGHTA and CDR2 is FQGNSA. V shed 5 bases and J shed 5 bases, with 16 bases lying between them. CDR3 nucleotides: TGTGCCAGCAGCCCCCGGGCGGGCGCACACAATGAGCAGTTCTTC. Protein product: CASSPRAGAHNEQFF.

V gene TRBV7-9 combines with J gene TRBJ2-7; 8 bases align to TRBD1. Germline V gene data show CDR1 as SEHNR and CDR2 as FQNEAQ (reference sequence). This CDR3 has 16 residues. With 5 bases clipped from V and 0 bases from J, the junction kept 9 bases outside the gene matches. CDR3 in DNA: TGTGCCAGCAGCCGATCGACAGGGGCATCCTCCTACGAGCAGTACTTC. This sequence encodes CASSRSTGASSYEQYF.